This T cell receptor (beta chain) was sequenced in a study of identical twins (TCRdb year 2016). For the wider study: TCR alpha and beta repertoires from monozygotic twins, unrelated adults of various ages and cord blood were deep-sequenced to test whether fetal clonotypes persist. To rule out contamination, the twin experiments were replicated at different times with different library preparation protocols. Results and caveats for the whole study, not just this receptor: Because the same donors could not be followed over many years, the conclusions depended on cross-sectional statistical analysis. Excess twin sharing in beta out-of-frame sequences was weaker because fewer shared sequences lowered the signal-to-noise ratio. Fewer insertions were carried by abundant cord blood beta clonotypes; a weaker similar trend was observed in young adult naive repertoires, while no such trend was observed in memory repertoires. Invariant T cells such as MAIT and iNKT could partly confound zero-insertion analyses, though diverse VJ usage argued against this for most clonotypes. Recombination models systematically underestimated out-of-frame TCR alpha sharing in monozygotic twins but agreed with sharing between unrelated individuals. Compared with coincidental sharing between unrelated individuals, out-of-frame TCR alpha sequences shared between twins had an excess of sequences with low generation probability.

Receptors were amplified or captured by 5' RACE. The reads were generated on an Illumina HiSeq 2000. A universal primer binding site was introduced by template switching, and a unique molecular identifier was present in the final cDNA, enabling accurate counting of TCR cDNA molecules. Specific primers in the conserved constant-segment region were used to synthesize first-strand cDNA for TCR alpha and beta chains. To control for contamination, every cDNA library carried two barcodes: a SMART-Mk sample barcode plus Illumina barcodes. TruSeq adapter sequences, together with Illumina sample barcodes, were added in two successive PCR steps. Sequencing of the TCR alpha and beta cDNA libraries was done on the Illumina HiSeq platform using custom primers. Regarding the original processing steps: MiGEC was used to process raw reads and extract unique molecular identifiers, and MiXCR was used to find CDR3 positions. For each individual, recombination models were inferred using an EM algorithm with the repgenHMM and IGoR tools. Shared clonotypes were analyzed with the tcR package in R, and sharing was normalized by the product of cloneset sizes. To study raw recombination free of thymic and clonal selection effects, out-of-frame nonproductive sequences were analyzed. The public reads were reanalyzed by TCRdb: fastp trimming at Q25, MiXCR alignment, in-frame beta chains only. When rows share a CDR3 protein, they turn into one entry using the most common DNA and genes. Here the V and J calls rest on TCRdb's processing, not on the authors' analysis. This sample comprises hundreds of thousands of distinct CDR3 sequences, 10% to 15% of them detected only once. Together, the top ten hold under 2% of the sample.

The junction shows trimming of 5 bases on V and 2 bases on J, plus 13 bases between the germline ends. The CDR3 contains 14 residues, cysteine and phenylalanine counted. Of all the DNA, just the CDR3 is kept, 42 bases in frame from base 1. CDR1 and CDR2 are read off the germline V gene as SGDLS and YYNGEE. Every donor was a healthy Caucasian. The twin cohort consisted of three pairs of female monozygotic twins, all aged about 18 to 30 years. Peripheral blood mononuclear cells were used as the source from which RNA for TCR libraries was isolated. This clonotype was detected only a few times. Its specific antigen is unknown. Base quality data are lacking; no much larger clone is found one base away. The same sample was also studied in work on yellow fever vaccine responses in identical twins. As the second paper documents: According to the authors, in identical twins the way T cells responded to vaccination appeared partly convergent and partly personalized. In the study, vaccine-responding T cell clones were precisely tracked in identical twins.

The rearranged segments are TRBV9 and TRBJ2-5; the D gene cannot be resolved reliably. Sequencing was done on a sample of PBMCs. This receptor was taken from a woman aged 18 to 35 in good health. The CDR3 protein: CASSRQPSQETQYF. The base sequence is TGTGCCAGCAGTCGGCAGCCCTCTCAAGAGACCCAGTACTTC.